This entry lists 20 T cell receptor beta chains sequenced from one sample in a study of T cell responses to AZD1222 COVID-19 vaccine. Assay: immunoSEQ multiplex PCR; the TCRdb copy retains only in-frame clones and omits some. Of some 140,000 clones detected, nearly 95% appear once; the ten largest clones hold around 5%. The sequencing here drew on peripheral blood, taken on day 0 of AZD1222 vaccination. Source of these receptors: an adult in good health.

This clone was seen only once. The V gene is TRBV5-1, the J gene TRBJ2-7; D is possibly TRBD1 (6 bases). V lost 0 bases, J lost 3 bases, and 10 bases lay in between. From germline, CDR1 is SGHRS and CDR2 YFSETQ. CDR3 length equals 14 residues. CDR3 DNA: TGCGCCAGCAGCTTGGCCGGGACAAACTACGAGCAGTACTTC. It translates to CASSLAGTNYEQYF.

V usage is TRBV6-5 and J usage is TRBJ2-2; TRBD2 matches 14 bases. Unmatched junction bases numbered 4, after V lost 8 bases and J lost 5 bases. CDR1 is MNHEY, CDR2 SVGAGI, per germline. There are 15 residues in the CDR3. The CDR3: CASGTSGSWTGELFF. The DNA of the CDR3 is TGTGCCAGCGGGACTAGCGGGAGTTGGACCGGGGAGCTGTTTTTT.

This chain links TRBV3-1 (or the pseudogene TRBV3-2) with TRBJ1-1; 9 bases match TRBD1. In germline, CDR1 is LGHDT, CDR2 YNNKEL (reference sequence). The CDR3 has 16 amino acids. V trimming: 3 bases; J trimming: 1 base; junction bases outside the gene matches: 6. The CDR3 DNA reads as TGTGCCAGCAGCCAGCAACAGGGGGCAGGGAACACTGAAGCTTTCTTT. Translated, it gives CASSQQQGAGNTEAFF.

The chain employs TRBV15 and TRBJ2-2; TRBD2 matches at 8 bases. This CDR3 spans 19 amino acids. The germline gives CDR1 LNHNV, CDR2 YYDKDF (reference sequence). V lost 5 bases and J lost 0; bases outside the gene matches: 14. CDR3 sequence (DNA): TGTGCCACCAGCGGTAGCCGCGGGGGGCGGGATACGAACACCGGGGAGCTGTTTTTT. Translating gives CATSGSRGGRDTNTGELFF. Combining the CDR3 with reference TRBV15 and TRBJ2-2 gives the whole variable domain DAMVIQNPRYQVTQFGKPVTLSCSQTLNHNVMYWYQQKSSQAPKLLFHYYDKDFNNEADTPDNFQSRRPNTSFCFLDIRSPGLGDTAMYLCATSGSRGGRDTNTGELFFGEGSRLTVL.

The rearrangement joins TRBV29-1 to TRBJ2-2; D gene unclear. With 5 bases removed from V and 1 base from J, the gap between germline ends came to 8 bases. Looked up from germline, CDR1 is SQVTM and CDR2 is ANQGSEA. The CDR3 extends over 13 amino acids. CDR3 sequence: CSVHTGNTGELFF. CDR3 bases: TGCAGCGTTCACACGGGGAACACCGGGGAGCTGTTTTTT.

CDR3 loop: CAISEQGWGSNQPQHF. CDR3 sequence (DNA): TGTGCCATCAGTGAACAGGGATGGGGTAGCAATCAGCCCCAGCATTTT. V and J are TRBV10-3 and TRBJ1-5, with a possible D match to TRBD1 (6 bases). The CDR3 covers 16 residues. The ends were cut back, 3 bases at V and 0 bases at J, with 12 bases in the middle. CDR1 and CDR2 from the germline V gene are ENHRY and SYGVKD.

The CDR3 region is CASSIWSGSVNEQFF. CDR3 bases: TGTGCCAGTAGTATTTGGAGCGGGTCCGTCAATGAGCAGTTCTTC. J is TRBJ2-1 and V is TRBV19; D might be TRBD2 (6 bases). Germline CDR1 reads LNHDA; CDR2 reads SQIVND (reference sequence). CDR3 length: 15 amino acids. V lost 3 bases and J 6 bases, leaving 15 bases between the germline ends.

The chain's CDR3 is CASSLGPSGRTGELFF. The CDR3 DNA reads TGCGCCAGCAGCTTGGGGCCTAGCGGGAGGACCGGGGAGCTGTTTTTT. The J gene is TRBJ2-2, the V gene TRBV5-1; 11 bases match TRBD2. V was pared by 0 bases and J by 5 bases, with 3 bases of the junction left unmatched. Germline loops: CDR1 SGHRS, CDR2 YFSETQ. The CDR3 has 16 residues.

This chain links TRBV23-1 with TRBJ2-7, with D perhaps being TRBD1 or TRBD2 (5 bases each). TRBV23-1 counts as an open reading frame of uncertain function. V was pared by 7 bases and J by 4 bases, with 29 bases between. The CDR3 loop spans 18 amino acids. The CDR3 region is CASISGGGRSYGFYEQYF. The CDR3, as DNA: TGCGCCAGCATCTCGGGTGGGGGTCGAAGCTATGGATTTTACGAGCAGTACTTC.

The chain's CDR3 is CASSIRVNTEAFF. DNA of the CDR3: TGCGCCAGCAGCATCAGGGTGAACACTGAAGCTTTCTTT. This chain links TRBV5-1 with TRBJ1-1; D may be TRBD1 (5 bases). V was pared by 4 bases and J by 0 bases, with 7 bases between. Germline values: CDR1 SGHRS, CDR2 YFSETQ. The CDR3 spans 13 residues.

The rearrangement links TRBV15 to TRBJ2-2; 8 bases map to TRBD2. Trimming cost V 6 bases and J 2 bases; bases outside gene matches: 5. Germline V gene sequence: CDR1 LNHNV, CDR2 YYDKDF (reference sequence). This CDR3 is 15 amino acids long. The chain's CDR3 is CATSAAGANTGELFF. As DNA, the CDR3 is TGTGCCACCAGTGCAGCGGGGGCAAACACCGGGGAGCTGTTTTTT.

The chain is built from TRBV5-1 and TRBJ1-3; no clear D. Trimming removed 2 bases from V and 0 bases from J, with 6 bases in between. Germline V gene data show CDR1 as SGHRS and CDR2 as YFSETQ. The CDR3 extends over 14 amino acids. CDR3 residues: CASSFKASGNTIYF. In DNA, the CDR3 is TGCGCCAGCAGCTTCAAGGCCTCTGGAAACACCATATATTTT.

V is TRBV19 and J is TRBJ2-1, with 7 bases matching TRBD1. The CDR3 loop spans 15 amino acids. Germline V gene sequence: CDR1 LNHDA, CDR2 SQIVND (reference sequence). Unmatched junction bases numbered 10, after V lost 4 bases and J lost 7 bases. In nucleotides, the CDR3 is TGTGCCAGTAGTACCCACAGGGGATCGGGTAATGAGCAGTTCTTC. It yields the protein CASSTHRGSGNEQFF.

V usage is TRBV7-8 and J usage is TRBJ1-2; perhaps TRBD1 as D (6 bases). The V end lost 0 bases, the J end lost 5 bases, and 13 bases lay between the germline ends. The CDR3 contains 15 residues. Germline CDR1 and CDR2: SGHVS and FQNEAQ. CDR3 in amino acids: CASSLAVSQGYGYTF. The CDR3 region has the DNA TGTGCCAGCAGCTTAGCGGTTTCTCAGGGGTATGGCTACACCTTC.

This chain joins TRBV7-9 and TRBJ1-6, with D possibly matching TRBD1 (6 bases). This CDR3 region has 16 residues. V dropped 1 base and J dropped 8 bases, with 15 bases sitting between them. Per the germline V gene, CDR1 is SEHNR and CDR2 is FQNEAQ (reference sequence). The CDR3 loop reads CASSLDVQGRHSPLHF. The DNA of the CDR3 is TGTGCCAGCAGCTTAGACGTACAGGGTCGTCATTCACCCCTCCACTTT.

The V call is TRBV28, the J call TRBJ1-2; D ambiguous. V lost 6 bases and J lost 4, with 9 bases in between. This CDR3 is 12 amino acids long. Looked up from germline, CDR1 is MDHEN and CDR2 is SYDVKM. This chain's CDR3 is CASSPDRYGYTF. The CDR3 DNA sequence: TGTGCCAGCAGCCCGGACCGCTATGGCTACACCTTC.

The chain has TRBV7-6 and TRBJ1-6; D might be TRBD1 (5 bases). CDR1 and CDR2 (germline): SGHVS, FNYEAQ. CDR3 length: 15 residues. Trimming left V 5 bases short and J 8 bases short, with 16 bases between. This CDR3 is CASSARQSQDSPLHF. CDR3 bases: TGTGCCAGCAGCGCCAGACAGAGCCAAGATTCACCCCTCCACTTT.

The chain couples TRBV21-1 to TRBJ2-7. TRBV21-1 is shown as a pseudogene. This CDR3 contains 15 residues. The CDR3 coding sequence is TGTGCCAGCAGCAAAAAGGGGACGGTCTCCTACGAGCAGTACTTC. Its translation is CASSKKGTVSYEQYF.

This rearrangement joins TRBV6-2 or TRBV6-3 to TRBJ2-7, with 8 bases aligning to TRBD1. With 4 bases clipped from V and 3 bases from J, the junction kept 8 bases outside the gene matches. The CDR3 has 15 residues. From germline, CDR1 is MNHEY and CDR2 SVGEGT. DNA of the CDR3: TGTGCCAGCAGTTCCGGGACAGGAGGGTTCTACGAGCAGTACTTC. Amino acids: CASSSGTGGFYEQYF.

The chain links TRBV5-6 to TRBJ1-1, with 7 bases matching TRBD1. This CDR3 comprises 16 residues. The germline CDR1 and CDR2 sequences are SGHDT and YYEEEE. V lost 3 bases and J lost 6; bases outside the gene matches: 14. CDR3 DNA: TGTGCCAGCAGCTCCCTTGTAGACAGGGAGAGAGCTGAAGCTTTCTTT. Translation: CASSSLVDRERAEAFF.